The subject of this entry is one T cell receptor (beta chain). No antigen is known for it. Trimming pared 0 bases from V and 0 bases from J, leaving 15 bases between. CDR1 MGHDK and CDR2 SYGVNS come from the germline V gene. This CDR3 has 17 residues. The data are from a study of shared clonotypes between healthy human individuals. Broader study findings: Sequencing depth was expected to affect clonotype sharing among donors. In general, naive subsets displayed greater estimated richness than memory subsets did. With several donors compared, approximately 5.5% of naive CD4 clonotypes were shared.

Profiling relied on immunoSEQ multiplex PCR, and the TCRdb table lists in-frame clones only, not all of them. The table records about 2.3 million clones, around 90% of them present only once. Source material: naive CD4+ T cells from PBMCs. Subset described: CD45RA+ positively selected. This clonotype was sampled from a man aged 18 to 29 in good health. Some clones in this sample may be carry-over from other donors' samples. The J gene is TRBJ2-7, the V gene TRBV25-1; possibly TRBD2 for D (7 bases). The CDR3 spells CASSEYPGGGSSYEQYF. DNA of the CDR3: TGTGCCAGCAGTGAATATCCAGGCGGGGGCAGCTCCTACGAGCAGTACTTC.